This TCR beta chain originates from a study of CD4 and CD8 cells across lung adenocarcinoma regions. A single record per CDR3 protein comes from TCRdb applying MiXCR to the PCR reads. The sample has 9,500 to 15,000 distinct CDR3 sequences; over 45% are singletons. Germline loops: CDR1 MNHNS, CDR2 SASEGT. This CDR3 is built from 14 residues. Samples came from patients with localized non-small cell lung adenocarcinoma. With respect to this clonotype: A read error may produce the germline difference seen at one junction end.

V usage is TRBV6-1 and J usage is TRBJ2-3, with 9 positions matching TRBD1. This sequence was found in a male donor with lung adenocarcinoma. The CD4 and CD8 labels of this study may be unreliable. Sequences were obtained from CD8+ T cells from the margin of a lung tumor. The CDR3 protein is CASGGTGTCEEQFF. In DNA, the CDR3 is TGTGCCAGCGGGGGGACAGGGACATGCGAGGAGCAGTTCTTT.